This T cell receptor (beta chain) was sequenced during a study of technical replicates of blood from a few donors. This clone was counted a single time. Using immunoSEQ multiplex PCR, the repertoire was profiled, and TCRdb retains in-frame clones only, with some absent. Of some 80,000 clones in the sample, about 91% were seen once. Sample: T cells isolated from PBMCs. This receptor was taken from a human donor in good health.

CDR3 in DNA: TGTGCCAGCAGTAGTGGACTAGCCGTTACCTACGAGCAGTACTTC. Amino acid sequence: CASSSGLAVTYEQYF. This rearrangement joins TRBV6-1 to TRBJ2-7; 8 bases agree with TRBD2. Germline lookup yields CDR1 MNHNS and CDR2 SASEGT. The CDR3 totals 15 residues. With 5 bases clipped from V and 2 bases from J, the junction kept 8 bases outside the gene matches.